This T cell receptor beta chain was sequenced for a study of cytomegalovirus exposure and HLA in healthy donors. V lost 6 bases and J lost 5; bases outside the gene matches: 19. The germline gives CDR1 MNHEY, CDR2 SMNVEV (reference sequence). The CDR3 covers 18 residues. To note about this clone: Its antigen is unidentified.

Study-level results: In vitro confirmation showed three CMV-associated chains to be CMV antigen specific. Most TCR sequences were seen very rarely across donors, but some public TCRs occurred in many. The study designated around 150 TCR beta chains cytomegalovirus-associated.

Data came from immunoSEQ multiplex PCR; TCRdb stores just in-frame clones and leaves some out. The sample has about 200,000 clones; around 83% are singletons. The rearrangement joins TRBV27 to TRBJ1-2; 9 bases fit TRBD1. Sequencing used PBMCs. This sequence originates from a woman in her 30s in good health and CMV-seropositive. In DNA form, the CDR3 reads TGTGCCAGCAGCCCAAGGGGGACAGGGTATTTGGGAGGGTATGGCTACACCTTC. It is translated as CASSPRGTGYLGGYGYTF.